This passage covers 29 T cell receptor beta chains from one sample sequenced in a study of blood T cell repertoires in COVID-19. Here immunoSEQ multiplex PCR was the method, and the copy in TCRdb shows in-frame clones only, minus some. The sample holds about 70,000 clones, around four fifths seen once. Sequencing was done on a sample of peripheral blood. The receptors were gathered from a woman in her fifties or sixties with acute or convalescent COVID-19.

V and J are TRBV3-1 (or the pseudogene TRBV3-2) and TRBJ1-6; 8 bases line up with TRBD1. Germline V gives CDR1 LGHDT, CDR2 YNNKEL (reference sequence). CDR3 length: 14 residues. With V trimmed by 6 bases and J by 5 bases, 3 bases remained unmatched. CDR3 bases: TGTGCCAGCAGGCAGACAGGGGATAATTCACCCCTCCACTTT. Residues: CASRQTGDNSPLHF.

This clone was counted a single time. This chain joins TRBV28 and TRBJ1-2, with D uncertain. V was clipped by 3 bases and J by 0 bases, with 11 bases between them. The germline V gene has CDR1 MDHEN and CDR2 SYDVKM. The CDR3 totals 15 residues. The chain's CDR3 is CASSLAGASNYGYTF. The CDR3 DNA reads TGTGCCAGCAGTTTGGCAGGTGCGTCTAACTATGGCTACACCTTC.

The chain links TRBV5-5 to TRBJ1-4; 7 nucleotides align to TRBD1. CDR3 length: 16 residues. V was clipped by 2 bases and J by 3 bases; unmatched bases: 7. CDR1 SGHKS and CDR2 YYEKEE come from the germline V gene (reference sequence). DNA for the CDR3: TGTGCCAGCAGCTTCGACAGGGTGGGTTCTAATGAAAAACTGTTTTTT. Protein product: CASSFDRVGSNEKLFF.

The chain has TRBV10-2 and TRBJ2-1; D gene ambiguous. The CDR3 length is 16 residues. Deletions cut 0 bases from V and 1 base from J, with 10 bases between. The germline CDR1 and CDR2 sequences are WSHSY and SAAADI. CDR3 sequence reads: CASSESPRASYNEQFF. The CDR3 coding sequence is TGCGCCAGCAGTGAGTCCCCCAGAGCGTCCTACAATGAGCAGTTCTTC.

In this sample, this clone turned up a few times. The chain links TRBV3-1 (or the pseudogene TRBV3-2) to TRBJ2-2; possible D gene TRBD1, 6 bases. The CDR3 runs to 16 residues. Germline CDR1 and CDR2: LGHDT and YNNKEL (reference sequence). V dropped 4 bases and J dropped 0 bases, with 12 bases sitting between them. The CDR3 loop is CASSPRWTANTGELFF. As DNA, the CDR3 is TGTGCCAGCAGCCCCCGATGGACAGCGAACACCGGGGAGCTGTTTTTT.

V usage is TRBV23-1 and J usage is TRBJ2-7, with D tentatively TRBD1 (6 bases). TRBV23-1 is an ORF for which the function is uncertain. Trimming pared 6 bases from V and 3 bases from J, leaving 12 bases between. The CDR3 loop spans 13 amino acids. CDR3 sequence reads: CASSFGQLYEQYF. The CDR3 coding sequence is TGCGCCAGCAGCTTCGGACAGCTCTACGAGCAGTACTTC.

The rearrangement links TRBV19 to TRBJ1-2; D may be TRBD1 (6 bases). Trimming cost V 6 bases and J 6 bases, with 17 bases left between them. The CDR3 is 14 residues long. Germline V gives CDR1 LNHDA, CDR2 SQIVND (reference sequence). The CDR3 loop reads CASRIRGQGDGYTF. CDR3 in DNA: TGTGCCAGTAGGATCCGGGGACAAGGAGATGGCTACACCTTC. Using reference TRBV19 and TRBJ1-2 for the parts outside the CDR3, the full variable domain is DGGITQSPKYLFRKEGQNVTLSCEQNLNHDAMYWYRQDPGQGLRLIYYSQIVNDFQKGDIAEGYSVSREKKESFPLTVTSAQKNPTAFYLCASRIRGQGDGYTFGSGTRLTVV.

In its sample, this clone was seen once. V gene TRBV18 combines with J gene TRBJ2-1, with 7 nucleotides matching TRBD1. In germline, CDR1 is KGHSH, CDR2 LQKENI. Losses at the gene ends were 3 bases for V and 0 bases for J; bases not matched to a gene: 2. The CDR3 length is 15 residues. The CDR3 nucleotides read TGTGCCAGCTCACCTGGGACAGTCTCCTACAATGAGCAGTTCTTC. Encoded protein: CASSPGTVSYNEQFF.

The table lists this clone with a count of one. The genes are TRBV7-8 and TRBJ2-7; tentative D call: TRBD1 (5 bases). The V and J ends lost 6 bases and 2 bases respectively, with 11 bases between them. Germline-derived CDR1 and CDR2 are SGHVS and FQNEAQ. This CDR3 comprises 13 residues. In nucleotides, the CDR3 is TGTGCCAGCAGTAGGGGTGCGACCTACGAGCAGTACTTC. Encoded protein: CASSRGATYEQYF.

This clone appeared a single time. The chain combines TRBV6-5 with TRBJ1-2, with 8 bases identical to TRBD1. The CDR3 has 15 residues. Germline V gives CDR1 MNHEY, CDR2 SVGAGI. V shed 6 bases, J shed 3 bases, and the junction held 9 bases outside the gene matches. The CDR3: CASSRTGGSYYGYTF. Written as DNA, the CDR3 is TGTGCCAGCAGCCGAACAGGGGGGTCTTACTATGGCTACACCTTC.

The chain joins TRBV3-1 (or the pseudogene TRBV3-2) to TRBJ2-3, with 7 nucleotides matching TRBD2. The CDR3 consists of 15 residues. CDR1 is LGHDT and CDR2 is YNNKEL in the germline V gene (reference sequence). V was pared by 4 bases and J by 2 bases, with 6 bases of the junction left unmatched. This CDR3 is CASSPSGTPTDTQYF. DNA of the CDR3: TGTGCCAGCAGCCCCAGCGGGACCCCCACAGATACGCAGTATTTT.

This clone was seen only a few times. The chain uses TRBV5-5 and TRBJ1-1; 7 nucleotides line up with TRBD1. The CDR3 has 15 residues. CDR1 and CDR2 (germline): SGHKS, YYEKEE (reference sequence). Unmatched junction bases numbered 6, after V lost 4 bases and J lost 0 bases. The CDR3 nucleotides are TGTGCCAGCAGCCCGGGGACAGTAGTGAACACTGAAGCTTTCTTT. Its protein is CASSPGTVVNTEAFF.

This clone was detected once. J is TRBJ2-5 and V is TRBV6-5; D is unresolved. The germline V gene encodes CDR1 MNHEY and CDR2 SVGAGI. CDR3 length: 12 residues. V gave up 5 bases and J gave up 9 bases, with 13 bases separating them. CDR3 DNA: TGTGCCAGCAGTCCCTCAACCGGAGCCCAGTACTTC. It is translated as CASSPSTGAQYF.

The rearrangement uses TRBV5-1 and TRBJ2-3; TRBD2 matches at 12 bases. Germline CDR1 and CDR2: SGHRS and YFSETQ. The CDR3 is 19 residues long. The J segment lost 5 bases and the V segment lost 0 bases, leaving 13 bases of the junction unmatched. DNA of the CDR3: TGCGCCAGCAGCTTGGAAGGGGCGAAACTAGCGGGAGGCCGAGATACGCAGTATTTT. Protein: CASSLEGAKLAGGRDTQYF.

A single count supports this clone. This rearrangement joins TRBV30 to TRBJ1-5; D not resolved. Germline CDR1 reads GTSNPN; CDR2 reads SVGIG (reference sequence). Trimming removed 2 bases at V and 0 bases at J, with 8 bases between. CDR3 length: 14 residues. The CDR3 DNA sequence: TGTGCCTGGAGTAGGAGTATTAGCAATCAGCCCCAGCATTTT. It translates to CAWSRSISNQPQHF.

In this sample, this clone turned up once. CDR3 amino acids: CASRLPGQYNSPLHF. The CDR3 region has the DNA TGTGCCAGCAGGCTCCCGGGACAGTATAATTCACCCCTCCACTTT. The chain recombines TRBV6-5 with TRBJ1-6; TRBD1 matches 7 bases. The junction had 6 bases not matched to a gene; V was cut back by 6 bases and J by 4 bases. CDR1 and CDR2 (germline): MNHEY, SVGAGI. This CDR3 has 15 amino acids.

The rearrangement links TRBV2 to TRBJ2-1, with 11 positions matching TRBD2. Germline-derived CDR1 and CDR2 are SNHLY and FYNNEI. This CDR3 is built from 15 residues. V lost 6 bases and J lost 4; bases outside the gene matches: 5. The CDR3 DNA reads as TGTGCCAGCAGGATCACTAGCGGGGGATACAATGAGCAGTTCTTC. It yields the protein CASRITSGGYNEQFF.

The chain links TRBV2 to TRBJ1-1, with 9 bases lining up with TRBD1. J lost 6 bases, V lost 7 bases, and 6 bases had no gene match. The germline V gene encodes CDR1 SNHLY and CDR2 FYNNEI. The CDR3 is made up of 13 amino acids. DNA of the CDR3: TGTGCCAGCATCCGGGACAGGGTTTCTGAAGCTTTCTTT. It encodes CASIRDRVSEAFF.

The rearrangement joins TRBV6-1 to TRBJ1-5; D is unresolved. Germline-derived CDR1 and CDR2 are MNHNS and SASEGT. The CDR3 has 14 amino acids. V shed 2 bases and J shed 5 bases, with 10 bases lying between them. The CDR3 nucleotides read TGTGCCAGCAGTGAAATCCCCAAATATCAGCCCCAGCATTTT. Translated: CASSEIPKYQPQHF.

The chain recombines TRBV19 with TRBJ1-5; no clear D. Germline V gene data show CDR1 as LNHDA and CDR2 as SQIVND (reference sequence). V lost 3 bases and J 0 bases, leaving 9 bases between the germline ends. The CDR3 has 15 amino acids. The DNA of the CDR3 is TGTGCCAGTAGTATCGGGAAGGATAGCAATCAGCCCCAGCATTTT. Amino acids: CASSIGKDSNQPQHF.

The chain recombines TRBV9 with TRBJ2-2; 15 nucleotides agree with TRBD2. The length of the CDR3 is 17 residues. Germline V gene sequence: CDR1 SGDLS, CDR2 YYNGEE. V dropped 4 bases and J dropped 4; count of bases not matched to a gene: 5. This CDR3 is CASSLRTSGGGTGELFF. Here the CDR3 DNA reads TGTGCCAGCAGCCTACGGACTAGCGGGGGGGGCACCGGGGAGCTGTTTTTT.

The rearrangement links TRBV7-2 to TRBJ1-2, with D possibly being TRBD1 (6 bases). V lost 3 bases and J 8 bases, leaving 10 bases between the germline ends. This CDR3 region has 12 residues. Germline lookup yields CDR1 SGHTA and CDR2 FQGNSA. In nucleotides, the CDR3 is TGTGCCAGCAGCTTCAGGGGTGGAGGCTACACCTTC. Encoded protein: CASSFRGGGYTF.

In this sample, this clone turned up once. The rearrangement links TRBV7-2 to TRBJ1-6, with TRBD1 identical over 9 bases. The CDR3 is made up of 16 amino acids. Looked up from germline, CDR1 is SGHTA and CDR2 is FQGNSA. V was clipped by 4 bases and J by 10 bases; unmatched bases: 11. The chain's CDR3 is CASSYGGGQGGSPLHF. CDR3 DNA sequence: TGTGCCAGCAGCTATGGGGGGGGACAGGGCGGATCACCCCTCCACTTT.

V usage is TRBV9 and J usage is TRBJ2-1; D perhaps matches TRBD2 (5 bases). The CDR3 length is 17 residues. Germline-derived CDR1 and CDR2 are SGDLS and YYNGEE. Deletions cut 4 bases from V and 7 bases from J, with 24 bases between. CDR3 in amino acids: CASSKLTSNLRGNEQFF. CDR3 nucleotide sequence: TGTGCCAGCAGCAAGCTGACTTCTAATCTTCGAGGGAATGAGCAGTTCTTC.

The V call is TRBV5-1, the J call TRBJ2-1; 9 bases match TRBD2. The germline gives CDR1 SGHRS, CDR2 YFSETQ. With 0 bases clipped from V and 6 bases from J, the junction kept 7 bases outside the gene matches. This CDR3 has 16 residues. The CDR3 DNA reads TGCGCCAGCAGCTTGGGGCGGCTAGCGGGAATCAATGAGCAGTTCTTC. Amino acids: CASSLGRLAGINEQFF.

This chain links TRBV28 with TRBJ2-7; D ambiguous. Looked up from germline, CDR1 is MDHEN and CDR2 is SYDVKM. The CDR3 length is 14 residues. Trimming removed 2 bases at V and 2 bases at J, with 10 bases between. This CDR3 reads CASSLSGLTYEQYF. The DNA of the CDR3 is TGTGCCAGCAGTTTAAGTGGGCTTACCTACGAGCAGTACTTC.

This clone was counted a single time. V usage is TRBV18 and J usage is TRBJ1-1; D is unclear. This CDR3 contains 11 residues. In germline, CDR1 is KGHSH, CDR2 LQKENI. The V end was cut by 3 bases, the J end by 9 bases, with 8 bases between. The DNA of the CDR3 is TGTGCCAGCTCACCGGAGGGCAAAGCTTTCTTT. Translating gives CASSPEGKAFF.

The CDR3 nucleotides read TGTGCCAGCAGTCCACAGCATGGGACAGGGGGTAGTCCCAACGTCCTGACTTTC. Residues: CASSPQHGTGGSPNVLTF. The rearrangement joins TRBV28 to TRBJ2-6, with 11 bases matching TRBD1. This CDR3 is 18 amino acids long. With 5 bases clipped from V and 8 bases from J, the junction kept 14 bases outside the gene matches. CDR1 is MDHEN, CDR2 SYDVKM, per germline.

This chain uses TRBV28 with TRBJ1-5; D remains unclear. V shed 3 bases and J shed 8 bases, with 8 bases lying between them. Looked up from germline, CDR1 is MDHEN and CDR2 is SYDVKM. This CDR3 comprises 12 residues. CDR3 in amino acids: CASSFPGEPQHF. CDR3 sequence (DNA): TGTGCCAGCAGTTTCCCCGGGGAGCCCCAGCATTTT.